This is a list of T cell receptor beta chains from one sample in a study of blood T cell repertoires in COVID-19. Clones were read by immunoSEQ multiplex PCR, and TCRdb kept only the in-frame ones, dropping some. The table includes some 200,000 clones, 65% to 90% detected once. The sequenced sample consisted of PBMCs or T cells enriched from blood (not recorded which). The source of these receptors is a middle-aged man who had recovered from COVID-19. Each CDR3 is given with its conserved first and last residue. The order of the fields is clone size, V gene, D gene, J gene, CDR3 protein, CDR3 DNA. The D gene is left open where the match is weak. Not every row has a clone size; where given, it reads once, few, many or a size class.

-	TRBV7-2	TRBD1	TRBJ1-5	CASSLDAGGNQPQHF	TGTGCCAGCAGCTTAGACGCAGGGGGAAATCAGCCCCAGCATTTT
-	TRBV7-9	TRBD2	TRBJ2-3	CASSVSAGLTDTQYF	TGTGCCAGCAGCGTTTCAGCGGGACTCACAGATACGCAGTATTTT
-	TRBV12-3/TRBV12-4	-	TRBJ2-5	CASSLSGETQYF	TGTGCCAGCAGTTTATCGGGGGAGACCCAGTACTTC
-	TRBV24-1	TRBD2	TRBJ2-1	CATSDWRLAGDNEQFF	TGTGCCACCAGTGATTGGAGACTAGCGGGGGACAATGAGCAGTTCTTC
-	TRBV7-8	-	TRBJ2-7	CASSLEVYEQYF	TGTGCCAGCAGCCTTGAGGTCTACGAGCAGTACTTC
-	TRBV18	-	TRBJ1-2	CASSPTEGAYGYTF	TGTGCCAGCTCACCCACCGAAGGGGCCTATGGCTACACCTTC
few	TRBV7-6	-	TRBJ1-5	CASSLVAGGGQPQHF	TGTGCCAGCAGCTTAGTAGCGGGCGGAGGACAGCCCCAGCATTTT
-	TRBV29-1	-	TRBJ1-3	CSVEKRGRDSGNTIYF	TGCAGCGTTGAAAAAAGGGGCAGAGATTCTGGAAACACCATATATTTT
-	TRBV27	TRBD1	TRBJ1-1	CASSLLSRQGGTEAFF	TGTGCCAGCAGCCTACTTTCTAGACAGGGGGGAACTGAAGCTTTCTTT
-	TRBV7-2	TRBD2	TRBJ2-3	CASSLAGLAFGDTQYF	TGTGCCAGCAGCTTAGCGGGACTAGCGTTTGGAGATACGCAGTATTTT
-	TRBV14	-	TRBJ1-1	CASSQDDISRGNTEAFF	TGTGCCAGCAGCCAAGATGATATCTCCCGAGGGAACACTGAAGCTTTCTTT
once	TRBV28	-	TRBJ2-3	CASSLGPYTQYF	TGTGCCAGCAGTTTGGGCCCGTATACGCAGTATTTT
once	TRBV20-1	-	TRBJ2-2	CSASLRAGELFF	TGCAGTGCTAGTTTGCGGGCCGGGGAGCTGTTTTTT
few	TRBV25-1	-	TRBJ1-5	CASSATGSNQPQHF	TGTGCCAGCAGTGCCACAGGTAGCAATCAGCCCCAGCATTTT
-	TRBV7-3	TRBD2	TRBJ2-1	CASSSVASGYNEQFF	TGTGCCAGCAGCTCCGTGGCTAGCGGATACAATGAGCAGTTCTTC
-	TRBV9	-	TRBJ2-1	CASSAGLKNNEQFF	TGTGCCAGCAGCGCCGGACTAAAAAACAATGAGCAGTTCTTC
-	TRBV9	TRBD1	TRBJ1-3	CASSIGTGQGNTIYF	TGTGCCAGCAGCATTGGGACAGGGCAAGGAAACACCATATATTTT
-	TRBV29-1	TRBD2	TRBJ2-5	CSASRGGETQYF	TGCAGCGCATCGCGCGGGGGAGAGACCCAGTACTTC
-	TRBV7-2	TRBD2	TRBJ2-5	CASSPHRTSGDQETQYF	TGTGCCAGCAGCCCCCACCGGACTAGCGGGGACCAAGAGACCCAGTACTTC
-	TRBV18	TRBD1	TRBJ1-5	CASSPQGATNQPQHF	TGTGCCAGCTCACCACAGGGGGCAACAAATCAGCCCCAGCATTTT
-	TRBV2	-	TRBJ1-5	CASSRQLPSNQPQHF	TGTGCCAGCAGTCGACAGTTACCTAGCAATCAGCCCCAGCATTTT
few	TRBV18	-	TRBJ1-5	CASSPQRDSSNQPQHF	TGTGCCAGCTCACCACAAAGAGACAGTAGCAATCAGCCCCAGCATTTT
-	TRBV5-8	-	TRBJ1-2	CASSYPGSKSYYNYGYTF	TGTGCCAGCAGTTATCCCGGGAGCAAGTCATACTATAACTATGGCTACACCTTC
-	TRBV4-2	-	TRBJ2-7	CASSQEGGGEQYF	TGTGCCAGCAGCCAAGAAGGGGGGGGCGAGCAGTACTTC
-	TRBV5-1	TRBD1	TRBJ1-2	CASSYYDRDGYTF	TGCGCCAGCAGCTACTATGACAGGGATGGCTACACCTTC
-	TRBV28	-	TRBJ1-6	CASLPGYYSPLHF	TGTGCCAGCCTTCCGGGGTACTATTCACCCCTCCACTTT
-	TRBV11-3	-	TRBJ2-5	CASSLHASAETQYF	TGTGCCAGCAGCTTACACGCTAGCGCAGAGACCCAGTACTTC
-	TRBV6-5	-	TRBJ1-2	CASSYIAGVYGYTF	TGTGCCAGCAGTTACATCGCAGGGGTCTATGGCTACACCTTC
few	TRBV7-8	-	TRBJ1-1	CASSEREGNTEAFF	TGTGCCAGCAGCGAACGGGAAGGGAACACTGAAGCTTTCTTT
-	TRBV3-1/TRBV3-2	-	TRBJ1-2	CASSQGFGTLNYGYTF	TGTGCCAGCAGCCAAGGTTTCGGAACACTAAACTATGGCTACACCTTC
-	TRBV4-3	TRBD2	TRBJ2-1	CASSQDSGMVEQFF	TGCGCCAGCAGCCAAGACAGCGGGATGGTGGAGCAGTTCTTC
few	TRBV12-3/TRBV12-4	TRBD1	TRBJ1-6	CASRRQGDSPLHF	TGTGCCAGCAGACGACAGGGGGATTCACCCCTCCACTTT
-	TRBV2	-	TRBJ1-2	CASSYGHSGYTF	TGTGCCAGCAGTTACGGACACTCAGGCTACACCTTC
-	TRBV29-1	-	TRBJ2-7	CSVERGYEQYF	TGCAGCGTGGAAAGGGGGTACGAGCAGTACTTC
-	TRBV7-9	-	TRBJ1-5	CASSLTGDQPQHF	TGTGCCAGCAGCTTAACGGGTGATCAGCCCCAGCATTTT
once	TRBV28	TRBD1	TRBJ2-2	CASSSKDRGDTGELFF	TGTGCCAGCAGTTCGAAAGACAGGGGAGACACCGGGGAGCTGTTTTTT
-	TRBV27	TRBD1	TRBJ2-7	CASSHGTGYEQYF	TGTGCCAGCAGTCATGGGACAGGGTACGAGCAGTACTTC
-	TRBV11-2	-	TRBJ1-2	CASSRRVGVDGYTF	TGTGCCAGCAGCCGCAGGGTTGGAGTAGATGGCTACACCTTC
-	TRBV9	TRBD1	TRBJ1-4	CASSAGGTNEKLFF	TGTGCCAGCAGCGCAGGGGGAACTAATGAAAAACTGTTTTTT
-	TRBV4-3	-	TRBJ2-2	CASSQDIYTGELFF	TGCGCCAGCAGCCAAGATATCTACACCGGGGAGCTGTTTTTT
-	TRBV9	TRBD2	TRBJ2-1	CASSVPTSGESSYNEQFF	TGTGCCAGCAGCGTCCCGACTAGCGGGGAGAGCTCCTACAATGAGCAGTTCTTC
-	TRBV23-1	-	TRBJ2-1	CASSQLIKGLSSSYNEQFF	TGCGCCAGCAGTCAACTGATTAAGGGACTCAGCAGCTCCTACAATGAGCAGTTCTTC
once	TRBV28	-	TRBJ2-1	CASSPTGYEQFF	TGTGCCAGCAGTCCTACAGGGTATGAGCAGTTCTTC
-	TRBV4-3	TRBD1	TRBJ1-2	CASSQDNRGRGYGYTF	TGCGCCAGCAGCCAAGATAACAGGGGGCGCGGCTATGGCTACACCTTC
-	TRBV27	TRBD1	TRBJ1-3	CASSSKDRDFNTIYF	TGTGCCAGCAGTTCAAAGGACAGGGACTTCAACACCATATATTTT
-	TRBV19	TRBD1	TRBJ1-2	CASSIPGQQNYYGYTF	TGTGCCAGTAGTATTCCGGGACAGCAAAATTACTATGGCTACACCTTC
-	TRBV27	-	TRBJ1-3	CASSTLSGTTGNTIYF	TGTGCCAGCAGTACGCTGTCCGGGACAACTGGAAACACCATATATTTT
few	TRBV7-9	TRBD1	TRBJ1-1	CASSANLGTGVTSGEAFF	TGTGCCAGCAGCGCAAACCTCGGGACAGGGGTCACCTCCGGTGAAGCTTTCTTT
-	TRBV5-5	-	TRBJ2-1	CASSLGSASYNEQFF	TGTGCCAGCAGCTTGGGTAGCGCCTCCTACAATGAGCAGTTCTTC
few	TRBV5-5	-	TRBJ2-1	CASSLFLDYEQFF	TGTGCCAGCAGCTTATTCCTAGACTATGAGCAGTTCTTC
-	TRBV7-3	-	TRBJ1-6	CASSLRGGQSRAPLHF	TGTGCCAGCAGCTTAAGGGGGGGGCAGTCCCGAGCACCCCTCCACTTT
-	TRBV18	-	TRBJ2-3	CASSPTSTDTQYF	TGTGCCAGCTCACCTACTAGCACAGATACGCAGTATTTT
-	TRBV5-5	TRBD2	TRBJ2-5	CASSLKAGWETQYF	TGTGCCAGCAGCTTGAAAGCGGGATGGGAGACCCAGTACTTC
-	TRBV5-4	TRBD2	TRBJ2-2	CASRPRPGLGNTGELFF	TGTGCCAGCAGGCCCAGACCGGGACTAGGTAACACCGGGGAGCTGTTTTTT
-	TRBV20-1	-	TRBJ1-1	CSALVLAFF	TGCAGTGCCCTCGTCCTGGCTTTCTTT
-	TRBV19	-	TRBJ1-5	CASSIGQTHQPQHF	TGTGCCAGTAGTATAGGACAGACTCATCAGCCCCAGCATTTT
-	TRBV11-2	-	TRBJ2-7	CASSTSRSYEQYF	TGTGCCAGCAGCACCTCTCGGTCCTACGAGCAGTACTTC